Shown below are 24 T cell receptor beta chains from a single sample sequenced in a study of T-cell reconstitution after alpha-beta-depleted transplantation in children. Unique molecular identifiers were incorporated during preparation of the TCRbeta library. Via MiXCR, TCRdb re-called the PCR reads, giving one row per CDR3 protein. The sample lists 350,000 to 400,000 distinct CDR3 sequences, 10% to 15% occurring once. The sample was PBMCs, taken from the stem cell graft. The receptors shown here come from a human donor who donated a stem cell graft to a child with Fanconi anemia.

This clonotype was observed a handful of times. The gene calls are TRBV7-9 and TRBJ1-4; D remains unclear. CDR1 is SEHNR, CDR2 FQNEAQ, per germline (reference sequence). This CDR3 contains 13 residues. Deletions cut 2 bases from V and 8 bases from J, with 9 bases between. As DNA, the CDR3 is TGTGCCAGCAGCTTATCGGGCGGCGAAAAACTGTTTTTT. Its translation: CASSLSGGEKLFF.

This clonotype was seen many times. The V gene is TRBV12-3 or TRBV12-4, the J gene TRBJ2-1; TRBD1 aligns across 7 bases. The CDR3 loop spans 14 amino acids. The ends lost 4 bases at V and 6 bases at J; junction bases unmatched: 6. For the CDR3, the DNA is TGTGCCAGCAGTTCCTACAGGGGAATCAATGAGCAGTTCTTC. This encodes CASSSYRGINEQFF.

The chain links TRBV28 to TRBJ1-2; no firm D call. V was pared by 10 bases and J by 8 bases, with 11 bases between. The CDR3 contains 10 residues. Germline V gives CDR1 MDHEN, CDR2 SYDVKM. CDR3 sequence (DNA): TGTGCCACTAACGAAGGAGGCTACACCTTC. Residues: CATNEGGYTF.

The chain combines TRBV5-5 with TRBJ2-1; 7 bases align to TRBD2. The germline CDR1 and CDR2 sequences are SGHKS and YYEKEE (reference sequence). This CDR3 is 13 amino acids long. V gave up 0 bases and J gave up 9 bases; unmatched junction bases: 3. The CDR3 bases are TGTGCCAGCAGCTTGGGAGCGGGGTTTGAGCAGTTCTTC. Its translation is CASSLGAGFEQFF.

This clonotype has a count of ten or more. The chain links TRBV29-1 to TRBJ1-2; perhaps TRBD1 as D (5 bases). Germline lookup yields CDR1 SQVTM and CDR2 ANQGSEA. Trimming shortened V by 7 bases and J by 3 bases, and 15 bases separated the two germline ends. CDR3 length: 13 residues. The CDR3 loop is CSGTSQGHYGYTF. CDR3 nucleotides: TGCAGCGGGACTTCTCAGGGTCACTATGGCTACACCTTC.

This clonotype appeared a few times. The chain couples TRBV15 to TRBJ2-7; D not resolved. The CDR3 totals 13 residues. Germline V gene data show CDR1 as LNHNV and CDR2 as YYDKDF (reference sequence). V gave up 0 bases and J gave up 6 bases, with 9 bases separating them. The CDR3 is CATSRDLGFEQYF. CDR3 nucleotides: TGTGCCACCAGCAGAGATCTGGGGTTCGAGCAGTACTTC.

The chain has TRBV11-2 and TRBJ1-1, with 9 positions matching TRBD1. Germline CDR1 SGHAT, CDR2 FQNNGV. CDR3 length: 13 amino acids. V was clipped by 3 bases and J by 7 bases; unmatched bases: 3. The CDR3 nucleotides are TGTGCCAGCAGCTTCGGACAGGGGAGTGAAGCTTTCTTT. Its translation: CASSFGQGSEAFF.

The chain couples TRBV12-3 or TRBV12-4 to TRBJ1-1; D gene unclear. The CDR3 spans 13 residues. The V end was cut by 4 bases, the J end by 5 bases, with 11 bases between. This chain's CDR3 is CASSSRTETEAFF. Written as DNA, the CDR3 is TGTGCCAGCAGTTCCCGGACGGAGACTGAAGCTTTCTTT.

The rearrangement uses TRBV5-1 and TRBJ1-2; D gene ambiguous. The ends were cut back, 2 bases at V and 6 bases at J, with 14 bases in the middle. The CDR3 extends over 14 amino acids. The germline CDR1 and CDR2 sequences are SGHRS and YFSETQ. CDR3 sequence reads: CASSLTSVRDGYTF. CDR3 bases: TGCGCCAGCAGCTTAACGTCCGTTCGGGATGGCTACACCTTC.

This clonotype was counted ten times or more. The chain carries TRBV4-3 and TRBJ2-1, with 9 bases fitting TRBD1. The ends lost 4 bases at V and 7 bases at J; junction bases unmatched: 8. The CDR3 sequence is 15 residues long. From germline, CDR1 is LGHNA and CDR2 YSLEER. CDR3 DNA: TGCGCCAGCAGCCTCCAGGACAGGGGAACGAATGAGCAGTTCTTC. It specifies CASSLQDRGTNEQFF.

The chain combines TRBV7-2 with TRBJ1-5, with D unresolved. V lost 1 base and J lost 15, with 22 bases in between. There are 15 residues in the CDR3. Germline CDR1 SGHTA, CDR2 FQGNSA. CDR3 amino acids: CASSLGAWVETPGHF. The CDR3 DNA reads TGTGCCAGCAGCTTAGGAGCGTGGGTTGAAACTCCTGGGCATTTT.

The V call is TRBV5-4, the J call TRBJ1-2, with D perhaps matching TRBD1 (5 bases). V gave up 4 bases and J gave up 4 bases, with 11 bases separating them. The germline V gene encodes CDR1 SGHNT and CDR2 YYREEE (reference sequence). The CDR3 contains 13 residues. CDR3 sequence: CASSRDGTYGYTF. The DNA of the CDR3 is TGTGCCAGCAGCCGAGACGGGACCTATGGCTACACCTTC. Together with reference TRBV5-4 and TRBJ1-2, the CDR3 gives the full variable domain: ETGVTQSPTHLIKTRGQQVTLRCSSQSGHNTVSWYQQALGQGPQFIFQYYREEENGRGNFPPRFSGLQFPNYSSELNVNALELDDSALYLCASSRDGTYGYTFGSGTRLTVV.

The J gene is TRBJ2-2, the V gene TRBV7-9; D ambiguous. Per germline, CDR1 SEHNR and CDR2 FQNEAQ (reference sequence). With 7 bases removed from V and 0 bases from J, the gap between germline ends came to 15 bases. This CDR3 has 16 amino acids. The CDR3: CASKDFMGSNTGELFF. CDR3 DNA sequence: TGTGCCAGCAAAGACTTTATGGGTTCGAACACCGGGGAGCTGTTTTTT.

The chain carries TRBV9 and TRBJ1-5; 9 nucleotides match TRBD1. The CDR3 has 15 amino acids. CDR1 and CDR2 (germline): SGDLS, YYNGEE. V was pared by 3 bases and J by 3 bases, with 4 bases of the junction left unmatched. The CDR3 DNA follows: TGTGCCAGCAGCGCCCGACAGGGGGACAATCAGCCCCAGCATTTT. Translated, it gives CASSARQGDNQPQHF.

The rearrangement uses TRBV5-1 and TRBJ1-2; D ambiguous. Trimming pared 0 bases from V and 6 bases from J, leaving 6 bases between. Germline-derived CDR1 and CDR2 are SGHRS and YFSETQ. This CDR3 is built from 12 residues. CDR3 sequence (DNA): TGCGCCAGCAGCTTGGTGGGGAATGGCTACACCTTC. This codes for CASSLVGNGYTF.

In its sample, this clonotype was seen a few times. The chain couples TRBV4-3 to TRBJ2-3, with D tentatively TRBD2 (7 bases). CDR3 size: 16 residues. Germline V lookup: CDR1 LGHNA, CDR2 YSLEER. Trimming removed 3 bases from V and 1 base from J, with 14 bases in between. DNA of the CDR3: TGCGCCAGCAGCCATACCGGGGGGCCCCGCACAGATACGCAGTATTTT. Residues: CASSHTGGPRTDTQYF.

This clonotype was seen many times. The chain links TRBV25-1 to TRBJ2-5; 7 bases match TRBD2. The CDR3 is 13 amino acids. From germline, CDR1 is MGHDK and CDR2 SYGVNS. V gave up 6 bases and J gave up 5 bases; unmatched junction bases: 6. CDR3 sequence (DNA): TGTGCCAGCAGGATGACTAGCTGGGAGACCCAGTACTTC. Its protein product is CASRMTSWETQYF.

This clonotype was seen ten or more times. V and J are TRBV12-3 or TRBV12-4 and TRBJ1-3; no clear D gene. CDR3 length: 15 amino acids. The V end lost 8 bases, the J end lost 0 bases, and 14 bases lay between the germline ends. CDR3 protein: CASRPGGSSGNTIYF. The CDR3 nucleotides are TGTGCCAGCCGCCCGGGCGGTAGCTCTGGAAACACCATATATTTT.

The V and J genes are TRBV7-8 and TRBJ2-3, with unresolved D. The germline V and J ends were trimmed by 5 bases and 3 bases, with 6 bases remaining between them. Germline V gene sequence: CDR1 SGHVS, CDR2 FQNEAQ. The CDR3 sequence is 12 residues long. CDR3 protein: CASSGYTDTQYF. CDR3 DNA: TGTGCCAGCAGCGGCTATACAGATACGCAGTATTTT.

This chain links TRBV23-1 with TRBJ2-3; D gene ambiguous. TRBV23-1 falls under the ORF class, with uncertain function. The CDR3 is 14 amino acids. Trimming took off 0 bases at V and 6 bases at J, with 10 bases between the two ends. CDR3 DNA: TGCGCCAGCAGTCAATCCCCTGGGTCCGATACGCAGTATTTT. Translation: CASSQSPGSDTQYF.

This clonotype was detected ten times or more. The chain employs TRBV12-3 or TRBV12-4 and TRBJ2-3, with 10 positions matching TRBD2. CDR3 length: 14 residues. V shed 3 bases, J shed 5 bases, and the junction held 2 bases outside the gene matches. CDR3 sequence: CASSFLAGVDTQYF. The CDR3 DNA sequence: TGTGCCAGCAGTTTCCTAGCGGGAGTAGATACGCAGTATTTT.

This clonotype was observed a few times. The J gene is TRBJ2-3, the V gene TRBV5-1; TRBD2 agrees at 7 bases. J lost 5 bases, V lost 2 bases, and 5 bases had no gene match. Germline-derived CDR1 and CDR2 are SGHRS and YFSETQ. The CDR3 spans 14 residues. CDR3 coding DNA: TGCGCCAGCAGCTTAGCGGGGAGGGAAGATACGCAGTATTTT. Protein: CASSLAGREDTQYF.

There are a few counts of this clonotype. The chain is built from TRBV4-1 and TRBJ2-1; D unclear. The CDR3 is made up of 14 amino acids. V lost 0 bases to trimming and J lost 6 bases, with 9 bases between them. Germline loops: CDR1 MGHRA, CDR2 YSYEKL. CDR3 sequence reads: CASSQEGQVNEQFF. Written as DNA, the CDR3 is TGCGCCAGCAGCCAAGAGGGCCAGGTCAATGAGCAGTTCTTC.

This clonotype showed up just a few times. V usage is TRBV4-1 and J usage is TRBJ1-4; TRBD1 is a possible D gene (5 bases). V shed 3 bases and J shed 10 bases, with 15 bases lying between them. The germline CDR1 and CDR2 sequences are MGHRA and YSYEKL. The length of the CDR3 is 14 residues. CDR3 sequence (DNA): TGCGCCAGCAGCCAGCTGGGGCTGGGAGTAAAACTGTTTTTT. Protein: CASSQLGLGVKLFF.